This T cell receptor (beta chain) was captured by sequencing in a study of cytomegalovirus exposure and HLA in healthy donors. About this clone: Its specificity is not known.

Study-level points and caveats: Reports credit the classifier with highly specific, highly sensitive diagnosis of cytomegalovirus status.

Germline loops: CDR1 SGHRS, CDR2 YFSETQ. This CDR3 is built from 14 residues. The ends lost 4 bases at V and 7 bases at J; junction bases unmatched: 3. The PCR made use of 60 Vbeta and 13 Jbeta primers. Repertoires were generated with immunoSEQ multiplex PCR, while TCRdb's copy carries only in-frame clones and drops some. Here the sample spans about 130,000 clones, around 70% being singletons. While unrecorded immune exposures were likely, the donors were nominally healthy when sampled. The source is a woman aged 40 to 49 in good health and CMV-seropositive. The sequenced material came from PBMCs. The chain joins TRBV5-1 to TRBJ1-6, with TRBD1 matching 9 bases. The CDR3 nucleotides are TGCGCCAGCAGCCCTGGGACAGGGAATTCACCCCTCCACTTT. As protein: CASSPGTGNSPLHF.